The clone carrying this T cell receptor beta chain was counted many times. Its target is not known. The sample belongs to a study of T-cell memory formation after mild COVID-19. Study-wide background: Largely, TCR clusters stayed within a single donor.

V lost 2 bases to trimming and J lost 8 bases, with 10 bases between them. This CDR3 has 13 amino acids. Germline CDR1 is MNHEY and CDR2 is SVGEGT. Broader study findings: Some SARS-CoV-2-responding clones were already detected in memory before infection.

5'RACE, which relied on constant-segment primers, yielded TCR alpha and TCR beta cDNA libraries carrying sample barcodes and UMIs. TCRdb fed the 5' RACE reads into MiXCR, producing one record per CDR3 protein. Here the sample spans about 57,000 distinct CDR3 sequences, about 12% being singletons. Sequenced sample: PBMCs or a T cell subset sorted from them (not recorded which). The chain employs TRBV6-2 or TRBV6-3 and TRBJ2-1; no reliable D call. This TCR was sampled from a man between 18 and 29 years old who had mild COVID-19 (a few samples of this study predate the infection). Cell type and time point are not known. The CDR3 sequence: CASSYAQRYEQFF. The CDR3 DNA reads TGTGCCAGCAGTTACGCGCAAAGGTATGAGCAGTTCTTC.